This T cell receptor (beta chain) comes out of a study of OX40 agonist ivuxolimab in advanced cancers. The germline V and J ends were trimmed by 1 base and 4 bases, with 13 bases remaining between them. The CDR3 loop spans 15 amino acids. Germline V gene sequence: CDR1 SGHRS, CDR2 YFSETQ. This clone was found once. TCRdb's copy holds only in-frame clones and misses some; the assay was immunoSEQ multiplex PCR. The table records approximately 74,000 clones, 90% of them present only once. The receptor was isolated from an adult with an advanced solid tumor such as melanoma, head and neck, liver or kidney cancer. The rearrangement uses TRBV5-1 and TRBJ2-3, with D perhaps being TRBD1 or TRBD2 (5 bases each). The starting material was CD4+ or CD8+ T cells sorted from blood, obtained in a trial of the OX40 agonist ivuxolimab. CDR3 region: CASSLSGGWADTQYF. The CDR3 DNA reads as TGCGCCAGCAGCTTGTCTGGGGGTTGGGCAGATACGCAGTATTTT. Variable domain in full (rest from reference TRBV5-1 and TRBJ2-3): KAGVTQTPRYLIKTRGQQVTLSCSPISGHRSVSWYQQTPGQGLQFLFEYFSETQRNKGNFPGRFSGRQFSNSRSEMNVSTLELGDSALYLCASSLSGGWADTQYFGPGTRLTVL.